This T cell receptor (beta chain) was profiled in a study of shared clonotypes between healthy human individuals. Study-wide background: Those who served as donors were a couple of women and three men between the ages of 18 and 49. Each donor's CD4 naive and CD4 memory cells filled three plates apiece, CD8 naive two, and CD8 memory one.

Assay: immunoSEQ multiplex PCR; the TCRdb copy retains only in-frame clones and omits some. The data show about 1.9 million clones, 93% seen once. CD45RO negativity and positive selection for CCR7 defined naive CD8 cells, a population that excluded terminally differentiated effector memory CD45RA+ cells. Broader study findings: Clonotypes that were shared across a handful of donors made up around 5.5% of naive CD4 clonotypes. Estimated richness values were generally larger in naive subsets than in memory subsets.

Of note for this clone: The antigen remains undetermined. In the same sample, other DNA sequences code for this CDR3.

CDR3 length: 13 residues. Germline assignment: CDR1 SGDLS and CDR2 YYNGEE. V was shortened by 3 bases and J by 4 bases, with 10 bases between the two germline ends. This chain uses TRBV9 with TRBJ1-1; perhaps TRBD1 as D (5 bases). The TCR comes from a man between 18 and 35 years old in good health. Some clones in this sample may be carry-over from other donors' samples. The sequenced sample was naive CD8+ T cells from PBMCs. The DNA for the CDR3 is TGTGCCAGCAGCGCCGGACACCGCACTGAAGCTTTCTTT. Amino acids: CASSAGHRTEAFF.